Listed below are T cell receptor beta chains from one sample, sequenced in a study of blood T cell repertoires in COVID-19. Here immunoSEQ multiplex PCR was the method, and the copy in TCRdb shows in-frame clones only, minus some. The profile shows about 130,000 clones, around 73% of them singletons. Sequenced input: PBMCs or T cells enriched from blood (not recorded which). The receptors were gathered from a woman aged 50 to 60 who had recovered from COVID-19. The CDR3 runs from the conserved cysteine through the conserved F or W. A D gene is named only where the DNA matches it firmly. Only some rows state a clone size, as once, few, many or a class for expanded clones.

abundance: NA
v_gene: TRBV28
j_gene: TRBJ2-5
d_gene: TRBD2
CDR3aa: CASSPSGGEAQYF
CDR3nt: TGTGCCAGCAGTCCTAGCGGGGGGGAGGCCCAGTACTTC

abundance: NA
v_gene: TRBV9
j_gene: TRBJ1-2
d_gene: TRBD1
CDR3aa: CASSVGTGEFGYGYTF
CDR3nt: TGTGCCAGCAGCGTAGGGACAGGGGAGTTCGGCTATGGCTACACCTTC

abundance: NA
v_gene: TRBV14
j_gene: TRBJ2-3
d_gene: TRBD2
CDR3aa: CASSPKPRDSGSTDTQYF
CDR3nt: TGTGCCAGCAGCCCAAAACCGAGGGATAGCGGGAGCACAGATACGCAGTATTTT

abundance: NA
v_gene: TRBV11-2
j_gene: TRBJ2-5
d_gene: TRBD1
CDR3aa: CASSRDRGRETQYF
CDR3nt: TGTGCCAGCAGCAGAGACAGGGGGCGAGAGACCCAGTACTTC

abundance: NA
v_gene: TRBV5-1
j_gene: TRBJ2-2
d_gene: TRBD2
CDR3aa: CASSPLAGTGELFF
CDR3nt: TGCGCCAGCAGCCCCCTAGCGGGCACCGGGGAGCTGTTTTTT

abundance: NA
v_gene: TRBV28
j_gene: TRBJ1-2
d_gene: NA
CDR3aa: CASSLANYGYTF
CDR3nt: TGTGCCAGCAGTCTAGCTAACTATGGCTACACCTTC

abundance: once
v_gene: TRBV10-1
j_gene: TRBJ2-5
d_gene: TRBD2
CDR3aa: CASSGGLRETQYF
CDR3nt: TGCGCCAGCAGTGGGGGACTAAGGGAGACCCAGTACTTC

abundance: few
v_gene: TRBV29-1
j_gene: TRBJ1-1
d_gene: NA
CDR3aa: CSVFTVEAFF
CDR3nt: TGCAGCGTGTTTACAGTTGAAGCTTTCTTT

abundance: NA
v_gene: TRBV19
j_gene: TRBJ2-7
d_gene: NA
CDR3aa: CASSVGQFNYEQYF
CDR3nt: TGTGCCAGTAGTGTCGGACAGTTTAACTACGAGCAGTACTTC

abundance: NA
v_gene: TRBV5-5
j_gene: TRBJ1-6
d_gene: NA
CDR3aa: CASSLAPGRESPLHF
CDR3nt: TGTGCCAGCAGCTTGGCCCCGGGGAGAGAATCACCCCTCCACTTT

abundance: NA
v_gene: TRBV6-6
j_gene: TRBJ2-3
d_gene: NA
CDR3aa: CASRRGLGTDTQYF
CDR3nt: TGTGCCAGCAGACGGGGGTTGGGCACAGATACGCAGTATTTT

abundance: NA
v_gene: TRBV4-1
j_gene: TRBJ1-3
d_gene: NA
CDR3aa: CASSQAGVSGNTIYF
CDR3nt: TGCGCCAGCAGCCAAGCGGGAGTCTCTGGAAACACCATATATTTT

abundance: few
v_gene: TRBV5-1
j_gene: TRBJ1-6
d_gene: TRBD1
CDR3aa: CASTQGQGVHNSPLHF
CDR3nt: TGCGCCAGCACCCAGGGGCAGGGGGTACATAATTCACCCCTCCACTTT

abundance: NA
v_gene: TRBV3-1/TRBV3-2
j_gene: TRBJ2-7
d_gene: NA
CDR3aa: CASSQVGTREEYEQYF
CDR3nt: TGTGCCAGCAGCCAAGTTGGGACTCGAGAAGAATACGAGCAGTACTTC

abundance: NA
v_gene: TRBV5-1
j_gene: TRBJ1-2
d_gene: TRBD1
CDR3aa: CASSGGRGLEGYTF
CDR3nt: TGCGCCAGCAGCGGTGGCAGGGGGCTAGAGGGCTACACCTTC

abundance: NA
v_gene: TRBV18
j_gene: TRBJ2-5
d_gene: NA
CDR3aa: CASSAAFPRNQETQYF
CDR3nt: TGTGCCAGCTCGGCCGCCTTTCCTAGAAACCAAGAGACCCAGTACTTC

abundance: NA
v_gene: TRBV4-2
j_gene: TRBJ1-5
d_gene: NA
CDR3aa: CASSQDGFGNQPQHF
CDR3nt: TGTGCCAGCAGCCAAGACGGGTTCGGCAATCAGCCCCAGCATTTT

abundance: NA
v_gene: TRBV4-1
j_gene: TRBJ1-4
d_gene: NA
CDR3aa: CASAGTLTLTNEKLFF
CDR3nt: TGCGCCAGCGCCGGGACATTAACCTTAACTAATGAAAAACTGTTTTTT

abundance: NA
v_gene: TRBV6-5
j_gene: TRBJ1-1
d_gene: NA
CDR3aa: CASRNGMNTEAFF
CDR3nt: TGTGCCAGCAGAAACGGTATGAACACTGAAGCTTTCTTT

abundance: NA
v_gene: TRBV20-1
j_gene: TRBJ1-1
d_gene: TRBD1
CDR3aa: CSASAGGTEAFF
CDR3nt: TGCAGTGCTAGTGCAGGGGGCACTGAAGCTTTCTTT

abundance: NA
v_gene: TRBV5-1
j_gene: TRBJ1-6
d_gene: NA
CDR3aa: CASSPRDMRDSPLHF
CDR3nt: TGCGCCAGCAGCCCCCGCGACATGAGGGATTCACCCCTCCACTTT

abundance: once
v_gene: TRBV19
j_gene: TRBJ2-7
d_gene: NA
CDR3aa: CASSMGTGLSYEQYF
CDR3nt: TGTGCCAGTAGTATGGGAACAGGGTTATCCTACGAGCAGTACTTC

abundance: once
v_gene: TRBV7-3
j_gene: TRBJ1-3
d_gene: TRBD1
CDR3aa: CASSLFGQGAAGNTIYF
CDR3nt: TGTGCCAGCAGCTTGTTCGGACAGGGGGCGGCTGGAAACACCATATATTTT

abundance: NA
v_gene: TRBV10-3
j_gene: TRBJ1-1
d_gene: TRBD1
CDR3aa: CAISDNRGQDTEAFF
CDR3nt: TGTGCCATCAGTGATAACAGGGGGCAGGACACTGAAGCTTTCTTT

abundance: NA
v_gene: TRBV7-2
j_gene: TRBJ1-1
d_gene: NA
CDR3aa: CASSLDTGFQNTEAFF
CDR3nt: TGTGCCAGCAGCTTAGATACAGGGTTTCAGAACACTGAAGCTTTCTTT

abundance: few
v_gene: TRBV6-2/TRBV6-3
j_gene: TRBJ2-2
d_gene: NA
CDR3aa: CASSYGDSLNTGELFF
CDR3nt: TGTGCCAGCAGTTACGGGGACTCACTGAACACCGGGGAGCTGTTTTTT

abundance: NA
v_gene: TRBV27
j_gene: TRBJ1-1
d_gene: NA
CDR3aa: CASSPWEGGNTEAFF
CDR3nt: TGTGCCAGCAGTCCCTGGGAAGGGGGAAACACTGAAGCTTTCTTT

abundance: NA
v_gene: TRBV18
j_gene: TRBJ2-7
d_gene: TRBD2
CDR3aa: CASSPPGLAGYEQYF
CDR3nt: TGTGCCAGCTCACCTCCGGGACTAGCAGGCTACGAGCAGTACTTC

abundance: NA
v_gene: TRBV28
j_gene: TRBJ1-1
d_gene: NA
CDR3aa: CASSNLRPVIF
CDR3nt: TGTGCCAGCAGTAACTTGAGGCCTGTTATTTTT

abundance: NA
v_gene: TRBV27
j_gene: TRBJ1-5
d_gene: NA
CDR3aa: CASSLWGDNSNQPQHF
CDR3nt: TGTGCCAGCAGTTTATGGGGAGATAATAGCAATCAGCCCCAGCATTTT

abundance: once
v_gene: TRBV6-5
j_gene: TRBJ1-5
d_gene: NA
CDR3aa: CASSYRGGGQPQHF
CDR3nt: TGTGCCAGCAGTTACAGGGGAGGAGGTCAGCCCCAGCATTTT

abundance: NA
v_gene: TRBV15
j_gene: TRBJ2-1
d_gene: TRBD1
CDR3aa: CATSRVLGQSYEQFF
CDR3nt: TGTGCCACCAGCAGAGTCCTGGGACAGTCCTATGAGCAGTTCTTC

abundance: NA
v_gene: TRBV28
j_gene: TRBJ1-2
d_gene: TRBD1
CDR3aa: CASSSYQGTGGSDGYTF
CDR3nt: TGTGCCAGCAGTTCTTACCAAGGGACAGGGGGGTCGGATGGCTACACCTTC

abundance: NA
v_gene: TRBV29-1
j_gene: TRBJ1-1
d_gene: NA
CDR3aa: CSVLDRLGGNTEAFF
CDR3nt: TGCAGCGTCCTGGACAGATTAGGGGGGAACACTGAAGCTTTCTTT

abundance: NA
v_gene: TRBV5-4
j_gene: TRBJ2-3
d_gene: NA
CDR3aa: CASSDPGDINTQYF
CDR3nt: TGTGCCAGCAGCGACCCGGGAGACATAAATACGCAGTATTTT

abundance: NA
v_gene: TRBV9
j_gene: TRBJ1-1
d_gene: NA
CDR3aa: CASSLRDPNMNTEAFF
CDR3nt: TGTGCCAGCAGCTTACGGGATCCCAACATGAACACTGAAGCTTTCTTT

abundance: NA
v_gene: TRBV6-4
j_gene: TRBJ2-2
d_gene: TRBD1
CDR3aa: CASSDRGHTGELFF
CDR3nt: TGTGCCAGCAGTGACAGGGGGCACACCGGGGAGCTGTTTTTT

abundance: NA
v_gene: TRBV6-5
j_gene: TRBJ2-5
d_gene: TRBD1
CDR3aa: CASSLTGQGARETQYF
CDR3nt: TGTGCCAGCAGTTTGACGGGACAGGGGGCAAGAGAGACCCAGTACTTC

abundance: NA
v_gene: TRBV6-5
j_gene: TRBJ1-1
d_gene: NA
CDR3aa: CASSYSTGNTEAFF
CDR3nt: TGTGCCAGCAGTTACTCGACAGGGAACACTGAAGCTTTCTTT

abundance: NA
v_gene: TRBV6-5
j_gene: TRBJ2-1
d_gene: TRBD1
CDR3aa: CASSQTGNNEQFF
CDR3nt: TGTGCCAGCAGTCAGACAGGGAACAATGAGCAGTTCTTC

abundance: few
v_gene: TRBV15
j_gene: TRBJ1-1
d_gene: NA
CDR3aa: CATSRDRAAGEAFF
CDR3nt: TGTGCCACCAGCAGAGATAGGGCAGCGGGTGAAGCTTTCTTT

abundance: once
v_gene: TRBV28
j_gene: TRBJ1-6
d_gene: TRBD1
CDR3aa: CASGGTGGNSPLHF
CDR3nt: TGTGCCAGCGGGGGGACAGGGGGTAATTCACCCCTCCACTTT

abundance: NA
v_gene: TRBV28
j_gene: TRBJ1-5
d_gene: TRBD1
CDR3aa: CASSYGQGPNQPQHF
CDR3nt: TGTGCCAGCAGTTACGGACAGGGCCCAAATCAGCCCCAGCATTTT

abundance: NA
v_gene: TRBV11-2
j_gene: TRBJ1-3
d_gene: NA
CDR3aa: CASSLGTGTLGNTIYF
CDR3nt: TGTGCCAGCAGCTTAGGCACCGGGACATTAGGAAACACCATATATTTT

abundance: NA
v_gene: TRBV4-2
j_gene: TRBJ1-3
d_gene: TRBD1
CDR3aa: CASSHPGGDPSGNTIYF
CDR3nt: TGTGCCAGCAGCCATCCAGGGGGCGACCCCTCTGGAAACACCATATATTTT